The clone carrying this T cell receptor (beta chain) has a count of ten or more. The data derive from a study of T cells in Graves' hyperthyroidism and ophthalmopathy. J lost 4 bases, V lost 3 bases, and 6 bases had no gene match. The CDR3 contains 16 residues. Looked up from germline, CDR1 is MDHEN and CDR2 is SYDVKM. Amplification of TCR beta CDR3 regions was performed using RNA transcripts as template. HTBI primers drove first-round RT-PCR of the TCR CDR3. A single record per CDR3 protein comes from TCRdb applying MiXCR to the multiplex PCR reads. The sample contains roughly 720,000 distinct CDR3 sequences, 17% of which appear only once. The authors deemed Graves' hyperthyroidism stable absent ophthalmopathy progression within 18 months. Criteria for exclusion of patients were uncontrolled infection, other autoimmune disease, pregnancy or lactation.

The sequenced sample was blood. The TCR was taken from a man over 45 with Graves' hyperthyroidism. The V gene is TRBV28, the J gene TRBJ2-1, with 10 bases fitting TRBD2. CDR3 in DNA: TGTGCCAGCAGTTTCCTTCTAGCGGGAGATTACAATGAGCAGTTCTTC. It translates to CASSFLLAGDYNEQFF.